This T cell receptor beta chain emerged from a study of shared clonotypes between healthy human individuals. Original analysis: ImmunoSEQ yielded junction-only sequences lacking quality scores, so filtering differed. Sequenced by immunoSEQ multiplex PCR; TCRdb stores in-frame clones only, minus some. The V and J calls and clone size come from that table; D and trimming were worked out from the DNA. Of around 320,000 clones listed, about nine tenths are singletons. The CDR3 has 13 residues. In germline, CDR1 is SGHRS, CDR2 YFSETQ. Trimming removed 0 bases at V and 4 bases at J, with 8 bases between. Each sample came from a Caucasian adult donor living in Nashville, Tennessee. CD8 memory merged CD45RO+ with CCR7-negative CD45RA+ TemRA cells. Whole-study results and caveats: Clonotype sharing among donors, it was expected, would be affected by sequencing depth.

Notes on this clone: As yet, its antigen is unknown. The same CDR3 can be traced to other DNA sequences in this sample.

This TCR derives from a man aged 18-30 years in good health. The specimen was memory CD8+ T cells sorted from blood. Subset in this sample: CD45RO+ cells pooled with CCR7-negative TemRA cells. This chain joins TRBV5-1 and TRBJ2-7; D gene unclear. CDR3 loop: CASSLAVGYEQYF. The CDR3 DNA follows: TGCGCCAGCAGCTTGGCCGTGGGGTACGAGCAGTACTTC.